The 3 T cell receptor beta chains reported below all come from one sample, sequenced in a study of vaccination and CD4 T cells after COVID-19 (dated by TCRdb to 2022 to 2024). Library method: PCR. Instrument used: Illumina iSeq 100. DNA from cultured CD4+ T cells was subjected to TCR sequencing with the Oncomine TCR Beta short-read assay at the Johns Hopkins FTIC core. TCRdb applied fastp at Q25 and MiXCR to the public reads, then kept only in-frame beta chains. For every CDR3 protein sequence, its rows merge into one entry that carries the most common genes and DNA. This sample gives about 12,000 distinct CDR3 sequences in total; 40% to 45% of them show up just once. Of the sample, about 6.8% falls within the top ten clones. For these TCRs, the target antigens are not known. According to the study, the label for this sample's treatment or condition signals: approximately nine-day PBMC culture with coronavirus spike peptide pools or control peptides (ViraFEST assay).

The sample comprised CD4+ T cells from blood, cultured in vitro. These receptor sequences come from a human donor who had recovered from COVID-19.

This sequence joins TRBV6-5 and TRBJ1-2; TRBD1 might be the D (5 bases). Trimming removed 0 bases at V and 2 bases at J, with 16 bases between. Germline V gene sequence: CDR1 MNHEY, CDR2 SVGAGI. The CDR3 consists of 17 residues. The CDR3 nucleotides read TGTGCCAGCAGTTACTCAGCGCCAGGGACCTTCAACTATGGCTACACCTTC. It specifies CASSYSAPGTFNYGYTF.

The CDR3 coding sequence is TGTGCCAGCAGCTCTATTCCGACAGGGGGCGCCTTATATTTT. This sequence encodes CASSSIPTGGALYF. This chain uses TRBV7-9 with TRBJ1-3; TRBD1 matches 10 bases. Germline trimming cut 4 bases from V and 14 bases from J; bases unmatched to any gene: 11. Germline V gene sequence: CDR1 SEHNR, CDR2 FQNEAQ (reference sequence). The CDR3 extends over 14 amino acids.

The J gene is TRBJ2-5, the V gene TRBV6-2 or TRBV6-3; D is possibly TRBD1 (6 bases). The germline CDR1 and CDR2 sequences are MNHEY and SVGEGT. The CDR3 is 14 residues long. Trimming stripped 2 bases from V and 4 bases from J, with 11 bases between. The DNA of the CDR3 is TGTGCCAGCAGTTACCACAGGGATGGAGAGACCCAGTACTTC. Amino acid sequence: CASSYHRDGETQYF.